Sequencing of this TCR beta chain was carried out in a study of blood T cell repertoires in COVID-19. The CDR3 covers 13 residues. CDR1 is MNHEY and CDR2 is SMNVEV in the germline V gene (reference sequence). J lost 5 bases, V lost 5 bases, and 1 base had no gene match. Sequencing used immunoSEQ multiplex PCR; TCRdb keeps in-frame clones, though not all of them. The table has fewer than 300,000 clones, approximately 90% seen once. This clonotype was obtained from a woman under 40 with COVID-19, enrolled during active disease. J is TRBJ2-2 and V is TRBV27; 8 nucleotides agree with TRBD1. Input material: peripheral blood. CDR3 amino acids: CASSRTGTGELFF. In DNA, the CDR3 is TGTGCCAGCAGTCGGACAGGGACCGGGGAGCTGTTTTTT.